The clone carrying this T cell receptor beta chain has just a few counts. Around 10 milliliters of peripheral blood were drawn from each donor. This record comes from a study of blood T cells in healthy people across ages. Study background: Capture via template switching afforded approximately one barcoded beta molecule per two T cells.

CDR1 SGDLS and CDR2 YYNGEE come from the germline V gene. The CDR3 is 15 residues long. The V gene end was trimmed by 3 bases and the J gene end by 8 bases; junction bases not matched to a gene: 7. Using a J-beta primer mix together with a sample-barcoded 5' primer, a second PCR was run for roughly 6 to 11 cycles. MiXCR, run by TCRdb on the 5' RACE reads, gives a single entry per CDR3 protein. Among under 2,000,000 distinct CDR3 sequences, less than 50% were seen once, and the ten largest hold less than 2.5%. The chain has TRBV9 and TRBJ1-6; 8 bases are a match to TRBD1. Sequencing was performed on blood. This receptor was obtained from a woman aged 40 to 49 in good health. The CDR3 is CASSDRTGQDSPLHF. CDR3 DNA: TGTGCCAGCAGCGATCGGACAGGGCAAGATTCACCCCTCCACTTT. Looking up the rest from reference TRBV9 and TRBJ1-6 gives the full variable domain: DSGVTQTPKHLITATGQRVTLRCSPRSGDLSVYWYQQSLDQGLQFLIQYYNGEERAKGNILERFSAQQFPDLHSELNLSSLELGDSALYFCASSDRTGQDSPLHFGNGTRLTVT.